These 14 T cell receptor beta chains came from one sample sequenced in a study of cytomegalovirus exposure and HLA in healthy donors. The PCR employed 60 Vbeta primers together with 13 Jbeta primers. Profiling relied on immunoSEQ multiplex PCR, and the TCRdb table lists in-frame clones only, not all of them. The sample yields 72,000 or so clones, 74% seen once. Specimen: PBMCs. The receptors stem from a human donor in good health.

This clone was seen a handful of times. The chain carries TRBV15 and TRBJ2-3, with 9 positions matching TRBD2. The CDR3 totals 15 residues. Per the germline V gene, CDR1 is LNHNV and CDR2 is YYDKDF (reference sequence). The J segment lost 5 bases and the V segment lost 0 bases, leaving 3 bases of the junction unmatched. The CDR3 nucleotides are TGTGCCACCAGCAGAGAGGCGGGAGGGCAAGATACGCAGTATTTT. This encodes CATSREAGGQDTQYF.

The chain couples TRBV5-1 to TRBJ2-3, with 10 bases that match TRBD2. The CDR3 has 16 amino acids. The junction had 8 bases not matched to a gene; V was cut back by 7 bases and J by 0 bases. Germline V lookup: CDR1 SGHRS, CDR2 YFSETQ. This CDR3 is CASRQREGYSTDTQYF. The CDR3 DNA follows: TGCGCCAGCCGCCAGCGGGAGGGGTATAGCACAGATACGCAGTATTTT.

The chain recombines TRBV10-1 with TRBJ2-3; 9 bases align to TRBD1. The germline gives CDR1 WNHNN, CDR2 SYGVQD (reference sequence). The junction had 3 bases not matched to a gene; V was cut back by 7 bases and J by 1 base. The CDR3 length is 14 residues. The CDR3 loop is CASKRDRGTDTQYF. CDR3 DNA sequence: TGCGCCAGCAAACGGGACAGGGGCACAGATACGCAGTATTTT.

The chain employs TRBV25-1 and TRBJ2-2; 8 bases are shared with TRBD1. Germline V gives CDR1 MGHDK, CDR2 SYGVNS. The CDR3 consists of 15 residues. Trimming at V came to 3 bases and at J to 1 base, leaving 1 base not matched to a gene. The CDR3 protein is CASSEGTGNTGELFF. The CDR3 nucleotides are TGTGCCAGCAGTGAGGGGACAGGGAACACCGGGGAGCTGTTTTTT.

The genes are TRBV28 and TRBJ2-3, with 10 nucleotides matching TRBD2. With 4 bases clipped from V and 3 bases from J, the junction kept 1 base outside the gene matches. The CDR3 totals 14 residues. Per the germline V gene, CDR1 is MDHEN and CDR2 is SYDVKM. The CDR3: CASSSSGSTDTQYF. In DNA, the CDR3 is TGTGCCAGCAGTTCTAGCGGGAGTACAGATACGCAGTATTTT. Variable domain in full (rest from reference TRBV28 and TRBJ2-3): DVKVTQSSRYLVKRTGEKVFLECVQDMDHENMFWYRQDPGLGLRLIYFSYDVKMKEKGDIPEGYSVSREKKERFSLILESASTNQTSMYLCASSSSGSTDTQYFGPGTRLTVL.

The chain uses TRBV5-1 and TRBJ1-1, with 8 bases identical to TRBD1. The V gene's germline CDR1 is SGHRS and CDR2 YFSETQ. Germline trimming cut 3 bases from V and 2 bases from J; bases unmatched to any gene: 6. This CDR3 is 15 amino acids long. The CDR3 nucleotides read TGCGCCAGCAGCTGGGGGGACAGGCTTAACACTGAAGCTTTCTTT. Encoded protein: CASSWGDRLNTEAFF.

The J gene is TRBJ2-5, the V gene TRBV7-9, with D possibly being TRBD2 (5 bases). The ends were cut back, 0 bases at V and 5 bases at J, with 7 bases in the middle. The CDR3 is made up of 13 amino acids. Germline CDR1 is SEHNR and CDR2 is FQNEAQ (reference sequence). CDR3 residues: CASSLAGSETQYF. The CDR3 DNA sequence: TGTGCCAGCAGCTTAGCGGGGAGTGAGACCCAGTACTTC. The whole variable domain, filled in from reference TRBV7-9 and TRBJ2-5, reads DTGVSQNPRHKITKRGQNVTFRCDPISEHNRLYWYRQTLGQGPEFLTYFQNEAQLEKSRLLSDRFSAERPKGSFSTLEIQRTEQGDSAMYLCASSLAGSETQYFGPGTRLLVL.

The chain has TRBV12-5 and TRBJ2-1, with TRBD2 matching over 9 bases. This CDR3 has 16 residues. The V segment lost 6 bases and the J segment 1 base; nucleotides outside the gene matches: 7. Germline-derived CDR1 and CDR2 are LGHNT and FRNRAP. CDR3: CASGLTREGSYNEQFF. The CDR3 nucleotides are TGTGCTAGTGGCCTTACGCGGGAGGGGTCCTACAATGAGCAGTTCTTC.

This chain uses TRBV5-5 with TRBJ2-7; a weak D match, TRBD1 (6 bases). CDR1 SGHKS and CDR2 YYEKEE come from the germline V gene (reference sequence). The V end was cut by 1 base, the J end by 0 bases, with 8 bases between. CDR3 length: 14 amino acids. The chain's CDR3 is CASSLTGSSYEQYF. The CDR3 DNA reads TGTGCCAGCAGCTTGACAGGGAGCTCCTACGAGCAGTACTTC. Together with reference TRBV5-5 and TRBJ2-7, the CDR3 gives the full variable domain: DAGVTQSPTHLIKTRGQQVTLRCSPISGHKSVSWYQQVLGQGPQFIFQYYEKEERGRGNFPDRFSARQFPNYSSELNVNALLLGDSALYLCASSLTGSSYEQYFGPGTRLTVT.

The chain recombines TRBV19 with TRBJ1-2, with unresolved D. Germline V lookup: CDR1 LNHDA, CDR2 SQIVND (reference sequence). The CDR3 runs to 12 residues. With 5 bases removed from V and 4 bases from J, the gap between germline ends came to 8 bases. The CDR3: CASSPDIYGYTF. CDR3 DNA sequence: TGTGCCAGTAGTCCAGACATCTATGGCTACACCTTC.

J is TRBJ2-1 and V is TRBV15; possibly TRBD2 for D (5 bases). The CDR3 is made up of 13 amino acids. Trimming stripped 6 bases from V and 9 bases from J, with 15 bases between. The germline V gene encodes CDR1 LNHNV and CDR2 YYDKDF (reference sequence). As DNA, the CDR3 is TGTGCCACCAGTATTCTTCGAGAGGGTGAGCAGTTCTTC. The encoded protein is CATSILREGEQFF.

This clone was counted only a few times. This chain joins TRBV9 and TRBJ1-5; no firm D call. The CDR3 has 14 amino acids. Germline lookup yields CDR1 SGDLS and CDR2 YYNGEE. V was clipped by 0 bases and J by 1 base, with 5 bases between them. The CDR3 DNA reads as TGTGCCAGCAGCGTAGGACTGAGCAATCAGCCCCAGCATTTT. Residues: CASSVGLSNQPQHF.

The chain recombines TRBV30 with TRBJ2-6; no reliable D call. The length of the CDR3 is 14 residues. Germline V CDR1 and CDR2: GTSNPN, SVGIG (reference sequence). V lost 2 bases and J lost 0, with 5 bases in between. In DNA, the CDR3 is TGTGCCTGGAGTTCAGGCTCTGGGGCCAACGTCCTGACTTTC. Translated: CAWSSGSGANVLTF.

This clone was recorded a few times. The chain links TRBV6-1 to TRBJ1-1, with 9 positions matching TRBD1. CDR1 is MNHNS, CDR2 SASEGT, per germline. The CDR3 has 14 amino acids. After removal of 7 bases from V and 5 bases from J, the junction contained 8 bases not matched to a gene. CDR3 amino acids: CASTLDRGGTEAFF. The CDR3 nucleotides are TGTGCCAGCACCCTGGACAGGGGAGGAACTGAAGCTTTCTTT.